One and the same sample provided the 12 T cell receptor beta chains below, sequenced in a study of blood T cell repertoires in COVID-19. TCRdb's table, derived via immunoSEQ multiplex PCR, lists solely in-frame clones and lacks some. The sample consists of 410,000 or so clones, just over 85% of them appearing once. Material for sequencing was peripheral blood. These receptors originate from a woman aged 25 to 39 with active or convalescent COVID-19.

The V gene is TRBV19, the J gene TRBJ2-7, with 9 bases matching TRBD1. Germline V lookup: CDR1 LNHDA, CDR2 SQIVND (reference sequence). CDR3 length: 14 residues. Trimming took 5 bases from V and 6 from J; bases not matched to a gene: 8. As DNA, the CDR3 is TGTGCCAGTAGTCCTGGACAGGGGATAGGCGAGCAGTACTTC. Residues: CASSPGQGIGEQYF.

Regarding this clone: One end of the junction fails to match germline, which may point to a read error. Other DNA sequences of this sample code for an identical CDR3. The rearrangement joins TRBV29-1 to TRBJ2-7, with 7 positions matching TRBD2. The CDR3 sequence is 12 residues long. Germline V gene lookup returns CDR1 SQVTM and CDR2 ANQGSEA. The CDR3 protein is CSVDRGGNEQYF. The CDR3, as DNA: TGCAGCGTTGACCGGGGAGGGAACGAACAGTACTTC.

This chain links TRBV19 with TRBJ2-5; D might be TRBD2 (6 bases). Germline loops: CDR1 LNHDA, CDR2 SQIVND (reference sequence). Trimming stripped 5 bases from V and 7 bases from J, with 20 bases between. The CDR3 is 15 residues long. The CDR3 reads CASSPRDLSGGTQYF. For the CDR3, the DNA is TGTGCCAGTAGTCCCCGGGACCTCTCCGGGGGGACCCAGTACTTC. The entire variable domain, with the rest obtained from reference TRBV19 and TRBJ2-5, is as follows: DGGITQSPKYLFRKEGQNVTLSCEQNLNHDAMYWYRQDPGQGLRLIYYSQIVNDFQKGDIAEGYSVSREKKESFPLTVTSAQKNPTAFYLCASSPRDLSGGTQYFGPGTRLLVL.

The J gene is TRBJ1-5, the V gene TRBV7-2; TRBD1 might be the D (6 bases). There are 16 residues in the CDR3. Germline loops: CDR1 SGHTA, CDR2 FQGNSA. Deletions cut 3 bases from V and 3 bases from J, with 15 bases between. The CDR3 coding sequence is TGTGCCAGCAGCTTTATAGCCGGGGGGCCCAATCAGCCCCAGCATTTT. It translates to CASSFIAGGPNQPQHF.

Only one count was recorded for this clone. The V gene is TRBV7-9, the J gene TRBJ2-1, with TRBD2 as a possible D gene (6 bases). CDR1 and CDR2 from the germline V gene are SEHNR and FQNEAQ (reference sequence). The CDR3 loop spans 13 amino acids. The V end was cut by 2 bases, the J end by 6 bases, with 8 bases between. The CDR3 DNA follows: TGTGCCAGCAGCTTATGGAGGGTCAATGAGCAGTTCTTC. It specifies CASSLWRVNEQFF.

In DNA, the CDR3 is TGTGCCAGTAGTATGGGGCAGGGCACAGATACGCAGTATTTT. It translates to CASSMGQGTDTQYF. The V call is TRBV19, the J call TRBJ2-3, with D possibly TRBD1 on 5 matching bases. The CDR3 spans 14 residues. CDR1 is LNHDA and CDR2 is SQIVND in the germline V gene (reference sequence). Trimming left V 3 bases short and J 1 base short, with 8 bases between. The variable domain in full, completed from reference TRBV19 and TRBJ2-3, reads DGGITQSPKYLFRKEGQNVTLSCEQNLNHDAMYWYRQDPGQGLRLIYYSQIVNDFQKGDIAEGYSVSREKKESFPLTVTSAQKNPTAFYLCASSMGQGTDTQYFGPGTRLTVL.

In its sample, this clone was seen a few times. The V call is TRBV19, the J call TRBJ1-1; 7 bases align to TRBD1. CDR1 and CDR2 (germline): LNHDA, SQIVND (reference sequence). This CDR3 is built from 14 residues. Trimming cost V 4 bases and J 4 bases; bases outside gene matches: 6. The CDR3: CASSRDRVGTEAFF. CDR3 DNA sequence: TGTGCCAGTAGTAGAGACAGGGTCGGCACTGAAGCTTTCTTT. Full variable domain (missing parts from reference TRBV19 and TRBJ1-1): DGGITQSPKYLFRKEGQNVTLSCEQNLNHDAMYWYRQDPGQGLRLIYYSQIVNDFQKGDIAEGYSVSREKKESFPLTVTSAQKNPTAFYLCASSRDRVGTEAFFGQGTRLTVV.

V is TRBV7-9 and J is TRBJ2-1, with 12 bases fitting TRBD2. The CDR3 is made up of 16 amino acids. J was trimmed by 5 bases and V by 7 bases; bases with no gene match: 9. In germline, CDR1 is SEHNR, CDR2 FQNEAQ (reference sequence). The CDR3 DNA reads TGTGCCAGCACAAAACGACTAGCGGGAGCAGACAATGAGCAGTTCTTC. Translating it yields CASTKRLAGADNEQFF.

This clone was seen only once. The genes are TRBV11-2 and TRBJ2-1; no firm D call. Trimming removed 5 bases at V and 0 bases at J, with 8 bases between. CDR3 length equals 14 residues. Germline V CDR1 and CDR2: SGHAT, FQNNGV. The CDR3 spells CASSLSFSYNEQFF. The CDR3 bases are TGTGCCAGCAGCCTTTCCTTCTCCTACAATGAGCAGTTCTTC.

The CDR3 loop is CASSERQGISNQPQHF. In DNA form, the CDR3 reads TGTGCCAGCAGTGAACGGCAGGGAATAAGCAATCAGCCCCAGCATTTT. The V and J genes are TRBV6-1 and TRBJ1-5; D is possibly TRBD1 (5 bases). The germline CDR1 and CDR2 sequences are MNHNS and SASEGT. CDR3 length: 16 residues. V was shortened by 2 bases and J by 1 base, with 12 bases between the two germline ends.

This rearrangement joins TRBV5-4 to TRBJ2-2; TRBD2 matches at 12 bases. V dropped 0 bases and J dropped 6; count of bases not matched to a gene: 9. Germline V gives CDR1 SGHNT, CDR2 YYREEE (reference sequence). The CDR3 has 18 residues. As DNA, the CDR3 is TGTGCCAGCAGCTTGGCCGCTAGCGGGAGGGGTCGGGCCGGGGAGCTGTTTTTT. Translated, it gives CASSLAASGRGRAGELFF.

The rearrangement uses TRBV6-1 and TRBJ2-3; 9 bases match TRBD2. V gave up 3 bases and J gave up 5 bases; unmatched junction bases: 18. This CDR3 is built from 19 residues. The germline V gene encodes CDR1 MNHNS and CDR2 SASEGT. CDR3 protein: CASSDGRGAGLAGRDTQYF. The CDR3 DNA follows: TGTGCCAGCAGTGACGGCCGGGGGGCAGGCCTAGCGGGAAGAGATACGCAGTATTTT.